This TCR beta chain was recovered during a study of T cell responses to AZD1222 COVID-19 vaccine. The overall study: Pooled together were second doses at about 4 or about 12 weeks. Findings and caveats of the study: The sample set comprised mostly white British donors with more females, and clonal diversity was possibly underestimated. Recipients of AZD1222 seropositive at baseline numbered only six or seven.

Points on this clone: Its antigen is unknown.

The CDR3 has 14 residues. V was cut by 4 bases and J by 4 bases, with 14 bases left in between. In germline, CDR1 is SQVTM, CDR2 ANQGSEA. Sequenced by immunoSEQ multiplex PCR; TCRdb stores in-frame clones only, minus some. The sample yields 150,000 to 200,000 clones, 85% to 95% seen once. The sample here was peripheral blood, taken on day 0 of AZD1222 vaccination. V and J are TRBV29-1 and TRBJ2-1, with D possibly TRBD2 on 5 matching bases. The clonotype was recovered from an adult in good health. The chain's CDR3 is CSVGGPEVYNEQFF. CDR3 nucleotide sequence: TGCAGCGTTGGCGGTCCGGAGGTTTACAATGAGCAGTTCTTC.